Sequencing of this T cell receptor (beta chain) was carried out in a study of cytomegalovirus exposure and HLA in healthy donors (dated by TCRdb to about 2017). For the wider study: According to an earlier analysis of a few hundred of the donors, about 180 million T cells yielded roughly 110 million unique TCR beta sequences and 276 Gb of sequence data. Rather than using new phenotypic data, the later analysis identified candidate immune exposures from TCR beta sequences and from how often those sequences occurred across donors. HLA typing covered class I and class II loci at four-digit resolution. Typing coverage differed by locus: A, B, C, DRB1 and DQB1 were typed in roughly 620-630 donors, DQA1 in roughly 500, DPA1 in approximately 610, and DPB1 in 450 to 480. Besides the first cohort of around 700 subjects, a separate validation cohort made up of 90 to 150 different subjects was used. Of the roughly 420 genotyped donors, 80% to 90% were placed in the genetic ancestry cluster associated with self-reported Caucasian donors. Around 330 gigabases of sequencing data and around 80 million unique TCR sequences made up an early release that covered nearly 650 HLA-typed donors. Donor age, sex, ethnicity and CMV serostatus were compiled alongside the repertoire data. The study combined high-throughput TCR immunosequencing, statistical association of individual TCRs with disease status, and machine learning to predict cytomegalovirus infection status. Every discovery cohort repertoire had been produced on one sequencing platform. The T cell repertoires of some 670 subjects were profiled by immunosequencing and related to cytomegalovirus serostatus. In an earlier analysis of a few hundred of the donors, high-throughput TCR beta sequencing was used to judge whether each TCR beta V gene segment behaved as functional or pseudogenic. A later genetic analysis used genome-wide SNP genotypes for about 65% of the roughly 670 donors, treating that subset as a discovery cohort. To study patterns of TCR occurrence, a later analysis re-analyzed previously published TCR beta repertoires from several hundred donors and added high-resolution HLA genotyping. Among around 400 genotyped donors of the cohort, an average of roughly 230,000 unique TCR beta nucleotide sequences was sequenced per donor, of which 15% to 20% were non-productive. The study aimed to test whether cataloging public T cell receptors could reveal signatures of past pathogen exposure. Roughly five DR-DQ haplotypes were handled as single units for association and clustering, since linkage in the cohort was strong. What the research found in general, with its limitations: Some IMGT-functional V segments, including TRBV6-2 and TRBV6-3, could not be told apart with the 87-base-pair reads, so those segments were excluded. Presence/absence analyses assumed roughly uniform sequencing depth across donors, an assumption that may not hold. In a later analysis, HLA-associated TCR beta chains showed more clonal expansion and lower generation probabilities than non-associated chains that were equally common. Because some donors lacked HLA typing at each locus, the association tests relied only on the typed subset. The classifier was reported to diagnose cytomegalovirus status with high specificity and sensitivity in both the original cohort and the validation cohort. An association between a missense DCLRE1C variant and V-gene and J-gene trimming of TCR beta chains was found in a later genetic analysis and replicated in an independent cohort. Broadly in line with IMGT annotations, most TCR beta V segments showed up in productive rearrangements about 90% or about 30% of the time in an earlier analysis of several hundred of the donors. A further reported finding was that TCR beta sequences accurately predicted the HLA-A and HLA-B alleles for most subjects in the first cohort. Specific HLA alleles were associated with over 15,000 TCR beta sequences at a false discovery rate of 0.05 in a later analysis. Correlated functional status among segregating V segments might be attributable to linkage disequilibrium, but an unknown experimental factor could not be ruled out. Assigning TCR associations to individual alleles was difficult when HLA alleles, especially DR and DQ, strongly co-occurred. Most TCR sequences were seen in very few donors, while some public TCRs were found in many individuals. The cohort was sequenced for TCR beta chains only, and without alpha or paired-chain data the features that could be detected were limited. A later analysis found that TCR association rates varied across HLA loci, with DRB1 alleles showing the most associated TCRs and HLA-C alleles the fewest. The study gave a list of more than 150 TCR beta chains associated with cytomegalovirus. A group of highly shared sequence variants was considered likely to be a technical artifact of the sequencing pipeline. In vitro tests confirmed that three of the cytomegalovirus-associated TCR beta chains recognize cytomegalovirus antigens. A later analysis reported that several top co-occurrence clusters appeared linked to parvovirus B19, influenza, CMV and Epstein-Barr virus. CMV serostatus was the only immune exposure information available for the cohort. It was suggested by the authors that the approach could potentially be generalized to other disease states and immunological phenotypes. Because counts were too low, seventeen rarely observed V segments, including chromosome 9 orphons, were left out of the earlier analysis of 587 of the donors. Most CMV-associated TCR beta chains appeared to be HLA-restricted in a later analysis, and the HLA associations seemed to be driven largely by CMV exposure. According to a later genetic analysis, donors in an Asian-associated ancestry cluster had fewer N-insertions in productive TCRs than the approximately 650-donor mean.

From its cysteine to its phenylalanine, the CDR3 spans 15 amino acids. The DNA shown is the 45-base CDR3, in frame from base 1. The germline V gene sets CDR1 to SGHDT and CDR2 to YYEEEE. V lost 2 bases and J lost 2 bases, and the count of bases not matched to a germline gene is 6. A word on this clone: This clone's antigen is unknown. Qualities for individual bases were not recorded, and no much larger clone is one base off.

Libraries were made using the immunoSEQ multiplex PCR assay. The multiplex PCR relied on a mix of 60 forward primers for TCR Vbeta segments and 13 reverse primers for TCR Jbeta segments. The CDR3 region of rearranged TCR beta genes was amplified from genomic DNA by a multiplex PCR assay. Amplified TCR beta libraries were sequenced as 87-base-pair reads on the Illumina HiSeq System. On the authors' methods: Across the 640 or so repertoires, a later analysis counted some 81 million unique TCR beta chains, approximately 10 million of which were shared by at least two donors. A nearest-neighbor algorithm error-corrected the raw reads and collapsed the reads into unique sequences, merging closely related sequences to remove PCR and sequencing errors. CDR3 sequences were aligned to IMGT reference sequences to assign V, D and J gene segments. For a sequence to be retained, at least a six-nucleotide match to both a V gene segment and a J gene segment was required. A rearrangement was called productive if the CDR3 had no stop codons and remained in frame with V and J, and every other rearrangement was called non-productive. Following IMGT convention, CDR3 was defined as the stretch from the second conserved V-encoded cysteine to the conserved J-encoded phenylalanine. The earlier analysis of 450 to 750 of the donors excluded any sequence lacking an unambiguous match to a single V gene segment. An earlier analysis of several hundred of the donors called V segments functional above 56.7% productive rearrangements and segregating when the between-donor standard deviation exceeded 5%. A statistical classification framework was built for diagnosing cytomegalovirus status from the catalog of TCR beta chain sequences. A later analysis assigned V and J genes by comparing TCR nucleotide sequences with IMGT/GENE-DB human TR gene sequences. In a later analysis, CDR3 sequences and most-parsimonious VDJ recombination scenarios were assigned using the TCRdist pipeline. A later analysis defined each TCR beta chain by its CDR3 amino acid sequence plus V-gene family, and excluded reads lacking a unique V-gene family. To address suspected cross-contamination and a sequencing artifact, a later analysis removed approximately 600 highly shared, low-generation-probability nucleotide sequences. In a later analysis, a clonal expansion index was calculated for each public chain from normalized within-repertoire ranks of inferred template counts. A later analysis computed generation probabilities with a VDJ recombination model fitted to out-of-frame rearrangements, and checked the results against IGoR. Hypergeometric tests were used in a later analysis to score TCR-TCR, TCR-HLA and TCR-CMV co-occurrence, with a repertoire-size bias correction applied to the TCR pairs. In a later analysis, false discovery rates were estimated by permuting HLA or CMV assignments 20 times. In a later analysis, co-occurring TCRs were grouped using DBSCAN, and TCRdist sequence similarity was added for clustering within HLA-allele-positive subsets. For co-occurrence clustering, repertoires with fewer than 30,000 or more than 120,000 public chains were excluded, along with 4 to 6 repertoires with anomalous nucleotide sharing. What TCRdb holds here is the immuneACCESS table cut down to in-frame rearrangements. Part of the clones is not present; checked against another copy, under half of the missing clones reflect an unresolved V gene, and the others are unexplained. From that table come the V and J calls and clone size; the DNA was used to work out D and trimming. The sample yields around 300,000 clones; around two thirds were counted once. 2% to 2.5% of the sample is in the top ten clones.

The cohort consisted of 600 to 700 healthy bone marrow donors. Cohort members were all nominally healthy when sampled, although unrecorded immune exposures were likely present. The donor tested CMV seronegative, placing the donor among the 300 to 450 seronegative members of the cohort. A peripheral blood sample was provided by each donor, and peripheral blood mononuclear cells were used for TCR beta sequencing. Genomic DNA extraction from the blood cell samples was performed with the Qiagen DNeasy Blood Extraction Kit. The TCR originated in a female donor in good health and CMV-seronegative. The rearranged segments are TRBV5-6 and TRBJ2-7, with TRBD1 matching 8 junction bases. Material: PBMCs. This receptor has the CDR3 CASSFLDRVAYEQYF. The nucleotide sequence reads TGTGCCAGCAGCTTCCTGGACAGGGTTGCCTACGAGCAGTACTTC.